This TCR beta chain was observed in a study of read filtering for tumor transcriptome and immune sequencing. Study background: Among patients, approximately 16 were male and some 15 female, aged roughly 45 to 80 (mean roughly 63). TCR-mapped reads were about 3.5 to 10.27 million with IR-seq versus roughly 75 to 1,400 with RNA-seq. Findings and caveats of the study: In IR-seq, single-read clonotypes were 75% to 90% of clonotypes but about 3.5% of reads.

As for this clonotype: Its antigen is as yet unknown. This likely traces to a read error, being one base from a far larger clone.

The library was built from roughly 400 ng RNA with molecular barcoded adaptors for alpha/delta and beta/gamma chains. TCRdb re-called the reads with MiXCR, one entry per CDR3 protein. Found here are roughly 90,000 distinct CDR3 sequences, 20% to 25% of them singletons; the top ten hold about an eighth. This TCR was sampled from a donor at least 40 years old with multiple myeloma. Sequenced material: a population of CD138-negative cells sorted from bone marrow.

DNA of the CDR3: TGTGCCAGCAGTTTATCTAGTAGCGGGGGGACCTCCCCCTACAATGAGCAGTTCTTC. Its protein product is CASSLSSSGGTSPYNEQFF. The genes are TRBV28 and TRBJ2-1, with 10 bases identical to TRBD2. The CDR3 is made up of 19 amino acids. Trimming cost V 1 base and J 2 bases; bases outside gene matches: 11. Looked up from germline, CDR1 is MDHEN and CDR2 is SYDVKM.